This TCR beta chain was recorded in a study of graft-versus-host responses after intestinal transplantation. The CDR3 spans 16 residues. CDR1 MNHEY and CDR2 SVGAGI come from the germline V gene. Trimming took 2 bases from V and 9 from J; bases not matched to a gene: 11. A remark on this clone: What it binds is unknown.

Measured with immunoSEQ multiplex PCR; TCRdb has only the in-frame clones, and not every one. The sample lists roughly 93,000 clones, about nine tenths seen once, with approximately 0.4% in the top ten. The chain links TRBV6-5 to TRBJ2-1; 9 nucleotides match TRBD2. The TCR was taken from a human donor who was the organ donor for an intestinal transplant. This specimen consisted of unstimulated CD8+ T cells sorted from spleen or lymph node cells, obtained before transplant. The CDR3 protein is CASSYDAGGLSPEQFF. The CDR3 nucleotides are TGTGCCAGCAGTTACGACGCGGGGGGGCTCTCCCCTGAGCAGTTCTTC.